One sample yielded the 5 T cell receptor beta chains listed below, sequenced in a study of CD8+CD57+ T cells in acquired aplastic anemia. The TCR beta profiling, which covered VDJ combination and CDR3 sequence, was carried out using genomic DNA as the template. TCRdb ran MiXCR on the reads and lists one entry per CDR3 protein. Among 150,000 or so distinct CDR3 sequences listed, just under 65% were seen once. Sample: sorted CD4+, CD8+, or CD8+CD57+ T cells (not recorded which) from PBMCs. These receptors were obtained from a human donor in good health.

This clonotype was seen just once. This CDR3 reads CSARDPSAEAFF. In nucleotides, the CDR3 is TGCAGTGCTAGAGATCCGAGCGCTGAAGCTTTCTTT. The chain has TRBV20-1 and TRBJ1-1; unclear D gene. Trimming left V 0 bases short and J 6 bases short, with 8 bases between. Germline lookup yields CDR1 DFQATT and CDR2 SNEGSKA (reference sequence). The CDR3 sequence is 12 residues long.

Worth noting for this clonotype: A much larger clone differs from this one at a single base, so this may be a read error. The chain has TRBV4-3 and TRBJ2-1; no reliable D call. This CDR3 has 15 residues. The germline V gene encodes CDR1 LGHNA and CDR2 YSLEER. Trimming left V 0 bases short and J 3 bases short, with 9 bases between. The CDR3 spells CASSQDGACYNEQFF. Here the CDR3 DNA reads TGCGCCAGCAGCCAAGATGGCGCTTGCTACAATGAGCAGTTCTTC.

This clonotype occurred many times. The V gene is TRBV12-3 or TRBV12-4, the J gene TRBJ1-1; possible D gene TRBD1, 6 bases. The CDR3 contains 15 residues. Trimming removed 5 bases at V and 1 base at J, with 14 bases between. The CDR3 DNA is TGTGCCAGCAGTATCACAGGGAAGTGGAACACTGAAGCTTTCTTT. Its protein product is CASSITGKWNTEAFF.

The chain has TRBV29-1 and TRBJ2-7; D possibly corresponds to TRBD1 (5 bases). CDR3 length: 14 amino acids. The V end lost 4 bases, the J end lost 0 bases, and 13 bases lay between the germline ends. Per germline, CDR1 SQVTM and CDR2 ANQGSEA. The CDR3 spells CSVASGASSYEQYF. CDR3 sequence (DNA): TGCAGCGTTGCGAGTGGGGCGAGCTCCTACGAGCAGTACTTC.

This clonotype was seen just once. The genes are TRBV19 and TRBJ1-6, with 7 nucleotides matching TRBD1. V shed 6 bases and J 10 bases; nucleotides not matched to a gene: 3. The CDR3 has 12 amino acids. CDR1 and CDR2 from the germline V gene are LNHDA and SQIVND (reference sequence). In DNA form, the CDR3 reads TGTGCCAGTAGACGACAGGGCTCACCCCTCCACTTT. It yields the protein CASRRQGSPLHF.